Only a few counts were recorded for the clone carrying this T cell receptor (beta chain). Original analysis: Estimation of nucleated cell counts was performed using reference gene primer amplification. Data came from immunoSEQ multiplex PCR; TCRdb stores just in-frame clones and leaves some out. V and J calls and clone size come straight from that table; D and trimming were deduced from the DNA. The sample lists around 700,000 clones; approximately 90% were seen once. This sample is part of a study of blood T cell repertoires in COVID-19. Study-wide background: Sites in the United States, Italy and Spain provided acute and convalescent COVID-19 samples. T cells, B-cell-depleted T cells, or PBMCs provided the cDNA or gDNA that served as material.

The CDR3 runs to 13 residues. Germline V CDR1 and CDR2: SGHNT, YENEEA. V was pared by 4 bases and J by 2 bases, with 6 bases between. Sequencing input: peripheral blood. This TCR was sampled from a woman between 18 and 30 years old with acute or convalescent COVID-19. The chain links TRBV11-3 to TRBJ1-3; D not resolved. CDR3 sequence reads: CASSSSAGNTIYF. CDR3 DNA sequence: TGTGCCAGCAGCTCGTCAGCTGGAAACACCATATATTTT.